Shown below are 26 T cell receptor beta chains from a single sample sequenced in a study of control samples from healthy donors and cancer patients. Produced via immunoSEQ multiplex PCR; TCRdb's table is partial and in-frame only. The table shows about 140,000 clones, with 75% to 95% occurring only once. Sequencing was done on a sample of blood. The receptors shown here come from a young man in good health.

The V gene is TRBV7-3, the J gene TRBJ2-1; no firm D call. V lost 3 bases and J lost 7, with 4 bases in between. Germline CDR1 reads SGHTA; CDR2 reads FQGTGA. There are 11 residues in the CDR3. As DNA, the CDR3 is TGTGCCAGCAGCTTTGGAAATGAGCAGTTCTTC. This codes for CASSFGNEQFF.

The chain employs TRBV5-1 and TRBJ1-2; no clear D. V was shortened by 5 bases and J by 2 bases, with 10 bases between the two germline ends. CDR3 length equals 13 residues. Germline CDR1 is SGHRS and CDR2 is YFSETQ. CDR3 residues: CASRVGENYGYTF. CDR3 nucleotide sequence: TGCGCCAGCAGAGTCGGGGAGAACTATGGCTACACCTTC.

The rearrangement joins TRBV27 to TRBJ1-3, with D hard to call. The germline V and J ends were trimmed by 0 bases and 1 base, with 7 bases remaining between them. The CDR3 spans 15 residues. Per germline, CDR1 MNHEY and CDR2 SMNVEV (reference sequence). The CDR3 sequence: CASSLSPQSGNTIYF. CDR3 nucleotide sequence: TGTGCCAGCAGTTTATCCCCCCAATCTGGAAACACCATATATTTT.

The chain joins TRBV6-5 to TRBJ2-7; the D is unclear. Deletions cut 7 bases from V and 0 bases from J, with 13 bases between. The CDR3 runs 14 residues. The V gene's germline CDR1 is MNHEY and CDR2 SVGAGI. The chain's CDR3 is CASTLRHRSYEQYF. For the CDR3, the DNA is TGTGCCAGCACCCTCAGACATCGCTCCTACGAGCAGTACTTC.

This chain joins TRBV19 and TRBJ1-1, with D perhaps matching TRBD1 (6 bases). Trimming removed 2 bases at V and 0 bases at J, with 25 bases between. Germline-derived CDR1 and CDR2 are LNHDA and SQIVND (reference sequence). This CDR3 spans 20 amino acids. Here the CDR3 reads CASSIRARGGSGTMNTEAFF. The DNA for the CDR3 is TGTGCCAGTAGTATACGTGCTAGGGGGGGCTCCGGAACCATGAACACTGAAGCTTTCTTT.

V usage is TRBV7-3 and J usage is TRBJ2-1, with 7 bases matching TRBD1. Trimming at V came to 5 bases and at J to 4 bases, leaving 8 bases not matched to a gene. CDR1 and CDR2 (germline): SGHTA, FQGTGA. The CDR3 loop spans 15 amino acids. CDR3 DNA sequence: TGTGCCAGCAGCGACCGGGACAGACCTTACAATGAGCAGTTCTTC. Translated, it gives CASSDRDRPYNEQFF.

The chain has TRBV28 and TRBJ2-7; TRBD1 aligns across 8 bases. Germline-derived CDR1 and CDR2 are MDHEN and SYDVKM. With V trimmed by 8 bases and J by 0 bases, 6 bases remained unmatched. CDR3 length: 14 residues. This CDR3 is CASQADRDSYEQYF. DNA for the CDR3: TGTGCCAGCCAAGCGGACAGGGACTCCTACGAGCAGTACTTC.

The genes are TRBV28 and TRBJ2-7; D gene unclear. V dropped 10 bases and J dropped 1 base, with 20 bases sitting between them. In germline, CDR1 is MDHEN, CDR2 SYDVKM. This CDR3 is built from 15 residues. The CDR3 loop reads CATSSRWMNSYEQYF. DNA for the CDR3: TGTGCCACTTCTTCCCGGTGGATGAATTCCTACGAGCAGTACTTC.

The CDR3 DNA sequence: TGCGCCAGCATTTGGGGGGGAATCACAGATACGCAGTATTTT. It specifies CASIWGGITDTQYF. This sequence joins TRBV5-1 and TRBJ2-3, with 7 bases lining up with TRBD2. CDR1 SGHRS and CDR2 YFSETQ come from the germline V gene. The CDR3 runs to 14 residues. J gave up 2 bases and V 6 bases, and 6 bases lay outside the gene matches.

The V gene is TRBV4-1, the J gene TRBJ1-4; 8 nucleotides agree with TRBD1. With V trimmed by 1 base and J by 7 bases, 8 bases remained unmatched. CDR3 length: 16 amino acids. Germline V gene sequence: CDR1 MGHRA, CDR2 YSYEKL. The CDR3 here is CASSQVTTGGSEKLFF. CDR3 nucleotides: TGCGCCAGCAGCCAAGTTACTACAGGGGGGAGTGAAAAACTGTTTTTT.

V is TRBV10-2 and J is TRBJ2-7; either TRBD1 or TRBD2 may supply D (5 bases each). CDR3 length: 13 amino acids. CDR1 and CDR2 (germline): WSHSY, SAAADI. V lost 0 bases, J lost 6 bases, and 9 bases lay in between. CDR3 loop: CASSESSGTEQYF. The CDR3 region has the DNA TGCGCCAGCAGTGAGTCGTCGGGGACCGAGCAGTACTTC.

This chain joins TRBV11-2 and TRBJ2-1; D is unclear. V shed 4 bases and J shed 4 bases, with 5 bases lying between them. This CDR3 is 12 amino acids long. Germline-derived CDR1 and CDR2 are SGHAT and FQNNGV. CDR3 amino acids: CASSSYYNEQFF. The DNA of the CDR3 is TGTGCCAGCAGCTCATATTACAATGAGCAGTTCTTC.

V gene TRBV27 combines with J gene TRBJ1-2, with D hard to call. Trimming left V 4 bases short and J 3 bases short, with 9 bases between. CDR1 and CDR2 from the germline V gene are MNHEY and SMNVEV (reference sequence). The CDR3 runs 13 residues. Written as DNA, the CDR3 is TGTGCCAGCAGTTCGGAGGGCCACTATGGCTACACCTTC. This encodes CASSSEGHYGYTF.

This chain uses TRBV27 with TRBJ2-5; TRBD2 matches at 9 bases. Unmatched junction bases numbered 7, after V lost 3 bases and J lost 5 bases. There are 15 residues in the CDR3. Per the germline V gene, CDR1 is MNHEY and CDR2 is SMNVEV (reference sequence). CDR3 DNA sequence: TGTGCCAGCAGTTTCCTGGCGGGGGGGCTGGAGACCCAGTACTTC. It codes for CASSFLAGGLETQYF.

The chain combines TRBV18 with TRBJ2-3, with D possibly TRBD1 on 6 matching bases. Germline V gene sequence: CDR1 KGHSH, CDR2 LQKENI. The CDR3 covers 15 residues. V shed 4 bases and J shed 2 bases, with 13 bases lying between them. CDR3 DNA sequence: TGTGCCAGCTCACTCCTGGACAGCCTCACAGATACGCAGTATTTT. Its protein product is CASSLLDSLTDTQYF.

V is TRBV5-1 and J is TRBJ2-7, with 11 bases fitting TRBD2. V shed 4 bases and J 3 bases; nucleotides not matched to a gene: 3. CDR3 length: 14 amino acids. From germline, CDR1 is SGHRS and CDR2 YFSETQ. The CDR3: CASSAGTSGYEQYF. The CDR3 DNA sequence: TGCGCCAGCAGCGCTGGGACTAGCGGCTACGAGCAGTACTTC.

Only one count was recorded for this clone. CDR3 residues: CASSPGLAGGRSFQYF. In nucleotides, the CDR3 is TGTGCCAGCAGCCCCGGACTAGCGGGGGGGCGAAGTTTTCAGTACTTC. The chain recombines TRBV3-1 (or the pseudogene TRBV3-2) with TRBJ2-4; 15 bases map to TRBD2. This CDR3 region has 16 residues. Germline trimming cut 4 bases from V and 11 bases from J; bases unmatched to any gene: 9. Germline assignment: CDR1 LGHDT and CDR2 YNNKEL (reference sequence).

This clone was detected only once. This sequence joins TRBV10-3 and TRBJ1-1; D ambiguous. The CDR3 length is 14 residues. Trimming removed 6 bases from V and 2 bases from J, with 13 bases in between. Germline V gene lookup returns CDR1 ENHRY and CDR2 SYGVKD. Here the CDR3 DNA reads TGTGCCATCAGGAACCCGGGTCCCAACACTGAAGCTTTCTTT. Translating it yields CAIRNPGPNTEAFF.

The genes are TRBV6-5 and TRBJ1-1; D unclear. The length of the CDR3 is 13 residues. Per the germline V gene, CDR1 is MNHEY and CDR2 is SVGAGI. The germline V and J ends were trimmed by 7 bases and 0 bases, with 9 bases remaining between them. In DNA, the CDR3 is TGTGCCAGCACCCCGGGTGTGAACACTGAAGCTTTCTTT. Its translation: CASTPGVNTEAFF.

Here the CDR3 reads CATSAFPGGEQYF. The DNA of the CDR3 is TGTGCCACCAGTGCATTTCCAGGGGGTGAGCAGTACTTC. The chain carries TRBV24-1 and TRBJ2-7, with TRBD1 matching 7 bases. The CDR3 runs to 13 residues. V dropped 5 bases and J dropped 7; count of bases not matched to a gene: 7. The germline V gene encodes CDR1 KGHDR and CDR2 SFDVKD.

The count of this clone is one. The V gene is TRBV19, the J gene TRBJ1-6, with a tentative D call TRBD1 (6 bases). Germline V lookup: CDR1 LNHDA, CDR2 SQIVND (reference sequence). V was cut by 5 bases and J by 4 bases, with 9 bases left in between. CDR3 size: 14 residues. In nucleotides, the CDR3 is TGTGCCAGTAGTTCGGACAGTTATAATTCACCCCTCCACTTT. This codes for CASSSDSYNSPLHF.

There are a few counts of this clone. This chain links TRBV6-6 with TRBJ1-3, with a tentative D call TRBD1 (5 bases). This CDR3 region has 12 residues. Trimming shortened V by 6 bases and J by 3 bases, and 6 bases separated the two germline ends. Germline V gene sequence: CDR1 MNHNY, CDR2 SVGAGI (reference sequence). In DNA form, the CDR3 reads TGTGCCAGCAGAGGGGATGGAAACACCATATATTTT. Translated, it gives CASRGDGNTIYF.

V and J are TRBV12-3 or TRBV12-4 and TRBJ2-1; D remains unclear. V lost 6 bases to trimming and J lost 10 bases, with 10 bases between them. This CDR3 is 11 amino acids long. The chain's CDR3 is CASRTGLEQFF. The CDR3 DNA follows: TGTGCCAGCAGGACCGGCTTGGAGCAGTTCTTC.

This clone was recorded once. The J gene is TRBJ1-2, the V gene TRBV3-1 (or the pseudogene TRBV3-2), with D possibly being TRBD1 (5 bases). Trimming shortened V by 4 bases and J by 7 bases, and 19 bases separated the two germline ends. The CDR3 spans 15 residues. The germline CDR1 and CDR2 sequences are LGHDT and YNNKEL (reference sequence). CDR3: CASSPQAGLRGGYTF. The CDR3 nucleotides read TGTGCCAGCAGCCCCCAAGCAGGGCTCCGGGGTGGCTACACCTTC.

This clone was seen once. This chain joins TRBV6-5 and TRBJ1-5; 7 bases fit TRBD1. Unmatched junction bases numbered 4, after V lost 5 bases and J lost 0 bases. This CDR3 is built from 15 residues. From germline, CDR1 is MNHEY and CDR2 SVGAGI. CDR3 amino acids: CASSPDRYSNQPQHF. CDR3 sequence (DNA): TGTGCCAGCAGTCCGGACAGGTATAGCAATCAGCCCCAGCATTTT.

The rearrangement uses TRBV3-1 (or the pseudogene TRBV3-2) and TRBJ1-1; D uncertain. CDR1 and CDR2 (germline): LGHDT, YNNKEL (reference sequence). The length of the CDR3 is 15 residues. The V end was cut by 0 bases, the J end by 4 bases, with 12 bases between. For the CDR3, the DNA is TGTGCCAGCAGCCAAGACTGGGCAGCCATCACTGAAGCTTTCTTT. Amino acid sequence: CASSQDWAAITEAFF.